This paragraph covers one T cell receptor beta chain sequence. The CDR3 extends over 15 amino acids. V lost 0 bases and J 4 bases, leaving 9 bases between the germline ends. Germline values: CDR1 LNHNV, CDR2 YYDKDF (reference sequence). Per the original methods: Reference gene primer amplification gave nucleated cell count estimates. Assay used: immunoSEQ multiplex PCR; TCRdb lists only in-frame clones, some missing. V, J and clone size are those of that table, while D and trimming were read from the DNA. The sample yields about 180,000 clones, around nine tenths seen once. The data derive from a study of blood T cell repertoires in COVID-19. About the study: In each case, the material was cDNA or gDNA derived from T cells, B-cell-depleted T cells, or PBMCs.

While infection was still active, Seattle patients were enrolled and then followed longitudinally. Sequencing was carried out using peripheral blood. The TCR sequence derives from a woman aged 65 to 85 with COVID-19, enrolled during active disease. This chain connects TRBV15 to TRBJ1-4, with D possibly TRBD1 on 5 matching bases. The CDR3 loop reads CATSREQANNEKLFF. DNA of the CDR3: TGTGCCACCAGCAGAGAACAGGCTAATAATGAAAAACTGTTTTTT.